This T cell receptor (beta chain) was identified during a study of blood T cell repertoires in COVID-19 (dated by TCRdb to 2020 to 2022). In terms of the full investigation: Samples from collaborators originated in the United States, Italy and Spain and spanned both the acute and convalescent phases of COVID-19. The material from the prospective study consisted of cDNA or gDNA derived from T cells, B-cell-depleted T cells, or PBMCs. The dataset comprised deeply sampled blood TCRbeta repertoires from subjects exposed to, actively infected with, or recovered from COVID-19. The repertoires were made available in a free public database intended to serve as a resource for research on the immune response to SARS-CoV-2. Samples came from the ongoing ImmuneRACE study (first 160 participants) plus 1,254 subjects from 6 global collaborators. Nearly every sample came with metadata listing a de-identified subject ID, COVID-19 status, age in years and sex. Where available, HLA class I and class II types were taken from metadata supplied by the sample provider and were not determined by assay-based typing.

The CDR3 contains 15 residues, cysteine and phenylalanine counted. Only CDR3 DNA is held: 45 bases, read in frame from base 1. The germline V gene encodes CDR1 SGHNT and CDR2 YYREEE (reference sequence). Trimmed from V: 5 bases; trimmed from J: 0 bases; junction bases lacking a gene match: 4. This clone has a handful of counts. This clone's antigen is unknown. No much larger clonotype is one base removed from it; base qualities were not supplied. On the study overall, not on this receptor specifically: Clinical and demographic metadata were provided uncurated, with the amount varying by source and participant.

The immunoSEQ Assay, a bias-controlled multiplex PCR, was used to amplify TCRbeta CDR3 regions from genomic DNA. In the authors' own workflow: The number of nucleated cells in each sample was estimated by amplification of reference gene primers within the assay. To quantify the absolute abundance of each unique TCRbeta CDR3 rearrangement, sequence reads were collapsed and filtered. For each sample, productive Simpson clonality was calculated by taking the square root of Simpson's diversity index across productive rearrangements. This is the immuneACCESS table as TCRdb keeps it, with only in-frame sequences that have V and J called. A part of the clones is gone; compared with another copy, unresolved V genes explain less than half, and the rest is unexplained. The V and J calls and clone size were taken over from that table, and D and trimming were inferred from the DNA. In this sample the table shows 130,000 to 150,000 clones, around nine tenths of which occur a single time. The leading ten clones occupy about 2.1% of the sample.

The collaborating institutions used their own protocols to collect whole blood in K2EDTA tubes. For TCRbeta analysis, collaborators shipped samples in one of three forms: frozen whole blood, isolated PBMCs, or DNA extracted from either of those sample types. Here the chain combines TRBV5-4 and TRBJ2-1, with 8 bases matching TRBD2. The sequencing input was peripheral blood. This TCR came from a human donor in a cohort sampled during active COVID-19. The CDR3 corresponds to CASRYSGSSYNEQFF. The bases read TGTGCCAGCAGATACAGCGGGAGCTCCTACAATGAGCAGTTCTTC.